This T cell receptor (beta chain) came from a study of control samples from healthy donors and cancer patients (TCRdb year 2020). Library prep was done by the immunoSEQ multiplex PCR assay. The source is immuneACCESS, and TCRdb retained only in-frame sequences with V and J called. Part of the clones is not carried over; for the studies checked, unresolved V genes explain less than half of this, and the remainder is unexplained. The sample includes about 140,000 clones, with 80% to 90% observed a single time. Roughly 8.4% of the sample rests with the top ten. CDR1 is given as LGHDT and CDR2 as YNNKEL, both from the germline V gene (reference sequence). V has 4 bases trimmed and J has 5 bases trimmed; junction bases matching no gene number 7. The CDR3 measures 17 amino acids from cysteine to phenylalanine. The DNA shown is the 51-base CDR3, in frame from base 1. With regard to this clone: Its antigen remains undetermined. Per-base qualities were not stored, and no clone one base away is much larger.

The chain joins TRBV3-1 (or the pseudogene TRBV3-2) to TRBJ2-1, with TRBD2 identical over 14 junction bases. Sequenced material: blood. This receptor was taken from a woman aged 25 to 39 in good health. DNA sequence: TGTGCCAGCAGCCTAGGGACTAGCGGGAGTTGGAACAATGAGCAGTTCTTC. Translation gives CASSLGTSGSWNNEQFF.